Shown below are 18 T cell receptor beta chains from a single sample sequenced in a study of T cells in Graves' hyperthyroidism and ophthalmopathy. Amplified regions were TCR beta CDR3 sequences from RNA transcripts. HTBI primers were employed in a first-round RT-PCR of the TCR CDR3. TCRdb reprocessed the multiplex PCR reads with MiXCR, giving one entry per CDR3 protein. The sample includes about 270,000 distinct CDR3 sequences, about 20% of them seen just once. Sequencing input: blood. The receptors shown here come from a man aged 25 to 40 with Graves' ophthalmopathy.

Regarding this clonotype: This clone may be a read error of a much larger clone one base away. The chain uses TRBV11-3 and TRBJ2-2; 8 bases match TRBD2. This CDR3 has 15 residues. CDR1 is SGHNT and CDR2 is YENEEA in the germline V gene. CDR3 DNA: TGTGCCAGCAGCTTAGGCGGGAGGAAATCCGGGGGGCTGTTTTTT. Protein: CASSLGGRKSGGLFF.

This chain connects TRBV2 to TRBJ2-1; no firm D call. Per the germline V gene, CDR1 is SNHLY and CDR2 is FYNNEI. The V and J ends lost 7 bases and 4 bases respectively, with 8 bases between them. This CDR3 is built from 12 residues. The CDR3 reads CASKIEYNEQFF. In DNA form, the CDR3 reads TGTGCCAGCAAGATAGAGTACAATGAGCAGTTCTTC.

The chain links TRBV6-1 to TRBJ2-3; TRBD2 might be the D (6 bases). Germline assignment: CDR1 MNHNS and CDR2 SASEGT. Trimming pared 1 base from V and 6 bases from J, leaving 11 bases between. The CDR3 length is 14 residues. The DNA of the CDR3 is TGTGCCAGCAGTGAAGGCCTAGCGTGGGATACGCAGTATTTT. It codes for CASSEGLAWDTQYF.

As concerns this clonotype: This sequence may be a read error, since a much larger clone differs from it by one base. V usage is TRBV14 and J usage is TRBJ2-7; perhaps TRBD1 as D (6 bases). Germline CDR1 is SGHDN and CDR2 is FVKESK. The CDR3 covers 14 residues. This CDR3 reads CAGSQLDSSYEQYF. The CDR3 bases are TGTGCCGGCAGCCAACTGGACAGCTCCTACGAGCAGTACTTC.

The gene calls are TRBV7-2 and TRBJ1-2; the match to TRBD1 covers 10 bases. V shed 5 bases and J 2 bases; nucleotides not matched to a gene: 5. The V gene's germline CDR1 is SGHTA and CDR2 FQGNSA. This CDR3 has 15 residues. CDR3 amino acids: CASSLDRGQNYGYTF. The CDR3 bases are TGTGCCAGCAGCCTCGACAGGGGGCAAAACTATGGCTACACCTTC.

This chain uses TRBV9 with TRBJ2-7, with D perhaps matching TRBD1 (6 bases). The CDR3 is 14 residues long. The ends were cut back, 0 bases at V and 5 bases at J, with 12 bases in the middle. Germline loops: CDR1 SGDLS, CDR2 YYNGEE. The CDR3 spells CASSVGSAGDEQYF. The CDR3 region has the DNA TGTGCCAGCAGCGTAGGATCCGCAGGGGACGAGCAGTACTTC. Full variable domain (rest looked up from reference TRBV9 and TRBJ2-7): DSGVTQTPKHLITATGQRVTLRCSPRSGDLSVYWYQQSLDQGLQFLIQYYNGEERAKGNILERFSAQQFPDLHSELNLSSLELGDSALYFCASSVGSAGDEQYFGPGTRLTVT.

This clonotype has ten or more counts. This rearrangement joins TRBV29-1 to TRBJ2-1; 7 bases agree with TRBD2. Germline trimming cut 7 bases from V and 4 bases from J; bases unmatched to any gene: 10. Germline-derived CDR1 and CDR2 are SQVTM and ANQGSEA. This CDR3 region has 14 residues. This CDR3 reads CSARGLAEYNEQFF. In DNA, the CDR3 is TGCAGCGCCAGAGGGCTAGCGGAGTACAATGAGCAGTTCTTC.

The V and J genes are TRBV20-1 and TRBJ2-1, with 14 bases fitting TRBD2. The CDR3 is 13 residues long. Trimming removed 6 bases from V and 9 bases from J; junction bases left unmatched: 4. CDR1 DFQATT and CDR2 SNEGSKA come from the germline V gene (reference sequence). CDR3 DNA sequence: TGCAGTGCAGGGACTAGCGGGAGAATTGAGCAGTTCTTC. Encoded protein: CSAGTSGRIEQFF.

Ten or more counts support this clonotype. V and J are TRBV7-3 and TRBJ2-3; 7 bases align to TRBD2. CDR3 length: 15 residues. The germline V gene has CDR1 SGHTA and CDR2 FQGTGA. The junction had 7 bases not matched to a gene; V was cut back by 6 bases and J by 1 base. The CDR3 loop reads CASSPRLAGTDTQYF. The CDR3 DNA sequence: TGTGCCAGCAGTCCCAGGCTAGCGGGCACAGATACGCAGTATTTT.

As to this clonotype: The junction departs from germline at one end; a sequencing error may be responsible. This chain's CDR3 is CAGSYRELLHEQYF. CDR3 nucleotide sequence: TGTGCCGGCAGTTACAGAGAACTCCTCCACGAGCAGTACTTC. The chain links TRBV6-5 to TRBJ2-7; no clear D gene. This CDR3 is built from 14 residues. Germline CDR1 is MNHEY and CDR2 is SVGAGI.

The CDR3 spells CASSESSPGRNIQYF. In DNA form, the CDR3 reads TGCGCCAGCAGTGAGAGTTCGCCGGGGCGCAACATTCAGTACTTC. The gene calls are TRBV10-1 and TRBJ2-4; TRBD1 or TRBD2 may be the D gene (5 bases each). From germline, CDR1 is WNHNN and CDR2 SYGVQD (reference sequence). Trimming cost V 2 bases and J 7 bases, with 15 bases left between them. The CDR3 is 15 residues long.

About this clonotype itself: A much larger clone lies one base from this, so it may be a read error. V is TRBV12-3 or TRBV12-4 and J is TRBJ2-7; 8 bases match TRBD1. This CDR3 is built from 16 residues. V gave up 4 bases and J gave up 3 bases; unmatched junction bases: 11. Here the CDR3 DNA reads TGTGCCAGCAGTTCTCATCCCGGGACAGGAGACTACGAGCAGTACTTC. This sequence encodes CASSSHPGTGDYEQYF.

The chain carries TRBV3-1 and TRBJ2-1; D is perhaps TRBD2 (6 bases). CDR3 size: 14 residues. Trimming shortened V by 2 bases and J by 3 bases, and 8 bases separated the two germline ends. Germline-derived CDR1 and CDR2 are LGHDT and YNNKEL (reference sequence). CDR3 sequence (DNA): TGTGCCAGCAGCCAATGGGACTTCTACAATGAGCAGTTCTTC. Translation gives CASSQWDFYNEQFF.

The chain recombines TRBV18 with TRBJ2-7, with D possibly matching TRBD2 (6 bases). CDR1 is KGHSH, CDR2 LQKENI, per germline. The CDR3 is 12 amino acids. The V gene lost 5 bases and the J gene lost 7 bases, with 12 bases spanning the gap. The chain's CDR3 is CASSSSGSEQYF. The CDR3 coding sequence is TGTGCCAGCTCATCGTCCGGGAGTGAGCAGTACTTC.

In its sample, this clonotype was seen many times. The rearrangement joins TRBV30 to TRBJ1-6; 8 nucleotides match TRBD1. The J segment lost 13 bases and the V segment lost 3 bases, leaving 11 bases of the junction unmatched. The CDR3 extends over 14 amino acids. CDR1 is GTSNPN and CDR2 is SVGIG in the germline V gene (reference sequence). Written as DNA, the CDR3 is TGTGCCTGGAGGCGGGGACAGGCAATTTCGCCCCTCCACTTT. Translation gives CAWRRGQAISPLHF.

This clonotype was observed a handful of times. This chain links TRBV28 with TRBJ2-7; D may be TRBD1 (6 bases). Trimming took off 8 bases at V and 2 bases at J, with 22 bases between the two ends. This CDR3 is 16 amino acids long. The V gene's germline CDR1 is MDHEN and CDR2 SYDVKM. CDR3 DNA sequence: TGTGCCAGCCAACCAGGTTTGGGACACCGTGCCTACGAGCAGTACTTC. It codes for CASQPGLGHRAYEQYF.

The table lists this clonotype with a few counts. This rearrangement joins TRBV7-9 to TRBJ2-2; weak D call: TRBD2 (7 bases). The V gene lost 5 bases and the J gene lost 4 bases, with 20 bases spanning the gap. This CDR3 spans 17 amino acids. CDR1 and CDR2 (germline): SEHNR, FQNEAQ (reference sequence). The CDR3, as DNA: TGTGCCAGCAGCCCCCGGGGAGGGGGACGCGCCACCGGGGAGCTGTTTTTT. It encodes CASSPRGGGRATGELFF.

CDR3 sequence reads: CASSVEQDNSPLHF. DNA of the CDR3: TGTGCCAGCAGCGTAGAACAGGATAATTCACCCCTCCACTTT. This chain connects TRBV9 to TRBJ1-6; the D gene is possibly TRBD1 (5 bases). V was clipped by 0 bases and J by 5 bases, with 6 bases between them. Germline assignment: CDR1 SGDLS and CDR2 YYNGEE. The CDR3 runs 14 residues.